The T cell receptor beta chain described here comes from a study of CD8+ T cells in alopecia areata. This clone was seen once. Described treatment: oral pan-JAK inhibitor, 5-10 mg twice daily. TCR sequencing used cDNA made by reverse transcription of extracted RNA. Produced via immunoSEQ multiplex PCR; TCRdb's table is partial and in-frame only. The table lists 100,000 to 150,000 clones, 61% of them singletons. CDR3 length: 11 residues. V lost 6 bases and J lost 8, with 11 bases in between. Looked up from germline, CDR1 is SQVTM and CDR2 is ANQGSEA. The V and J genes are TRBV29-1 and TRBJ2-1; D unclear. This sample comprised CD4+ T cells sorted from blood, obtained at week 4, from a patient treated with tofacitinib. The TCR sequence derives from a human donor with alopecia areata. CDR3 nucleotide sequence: TGCAGCGTCCTCAGTCCGGATGAGCAGTTCTTC. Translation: CSVLSPDEQFF.